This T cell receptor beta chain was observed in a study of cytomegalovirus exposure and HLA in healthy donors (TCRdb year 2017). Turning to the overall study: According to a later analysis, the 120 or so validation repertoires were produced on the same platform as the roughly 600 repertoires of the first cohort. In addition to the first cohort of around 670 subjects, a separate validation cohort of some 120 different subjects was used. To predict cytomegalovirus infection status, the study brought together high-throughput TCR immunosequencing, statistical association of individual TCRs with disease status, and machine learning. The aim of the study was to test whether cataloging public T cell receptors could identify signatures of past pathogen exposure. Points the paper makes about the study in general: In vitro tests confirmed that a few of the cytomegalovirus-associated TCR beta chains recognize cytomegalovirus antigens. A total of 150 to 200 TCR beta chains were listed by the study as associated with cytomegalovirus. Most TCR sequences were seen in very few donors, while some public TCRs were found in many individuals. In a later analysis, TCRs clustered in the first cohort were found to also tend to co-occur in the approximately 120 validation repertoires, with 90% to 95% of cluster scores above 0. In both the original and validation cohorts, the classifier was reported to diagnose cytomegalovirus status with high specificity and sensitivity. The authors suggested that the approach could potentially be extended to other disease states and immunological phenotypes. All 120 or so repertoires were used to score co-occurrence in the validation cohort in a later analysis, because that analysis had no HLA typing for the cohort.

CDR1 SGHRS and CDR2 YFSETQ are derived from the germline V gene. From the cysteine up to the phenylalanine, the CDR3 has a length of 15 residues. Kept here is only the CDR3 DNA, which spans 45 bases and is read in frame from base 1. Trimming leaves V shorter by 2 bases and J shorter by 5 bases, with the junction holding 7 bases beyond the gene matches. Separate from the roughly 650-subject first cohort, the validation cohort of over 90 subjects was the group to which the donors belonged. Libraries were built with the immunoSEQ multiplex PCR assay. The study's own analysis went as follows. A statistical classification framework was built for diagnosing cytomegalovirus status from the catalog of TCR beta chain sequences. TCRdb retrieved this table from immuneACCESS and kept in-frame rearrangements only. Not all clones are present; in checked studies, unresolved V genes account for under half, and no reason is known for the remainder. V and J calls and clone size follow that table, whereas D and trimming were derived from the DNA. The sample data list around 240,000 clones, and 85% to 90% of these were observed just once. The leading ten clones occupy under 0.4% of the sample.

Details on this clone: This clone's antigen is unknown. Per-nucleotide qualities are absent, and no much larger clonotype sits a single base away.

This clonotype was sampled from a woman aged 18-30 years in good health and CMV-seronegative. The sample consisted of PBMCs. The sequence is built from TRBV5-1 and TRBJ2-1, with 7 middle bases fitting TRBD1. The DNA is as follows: TGCGCCAGCAGCTTTGGGGACAGCAGGAACAATGAGCAGTTCTTC. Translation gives CASSFGDSRNNEQFF.